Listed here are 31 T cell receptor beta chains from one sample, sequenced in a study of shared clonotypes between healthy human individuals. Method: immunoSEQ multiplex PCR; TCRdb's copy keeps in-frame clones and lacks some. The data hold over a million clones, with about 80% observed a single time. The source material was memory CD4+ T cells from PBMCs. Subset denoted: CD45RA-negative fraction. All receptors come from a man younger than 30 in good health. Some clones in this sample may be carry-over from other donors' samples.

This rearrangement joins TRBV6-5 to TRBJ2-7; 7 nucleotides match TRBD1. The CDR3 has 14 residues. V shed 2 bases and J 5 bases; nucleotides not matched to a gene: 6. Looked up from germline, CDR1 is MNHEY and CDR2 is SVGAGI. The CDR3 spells CASSYTGVGNEQYF. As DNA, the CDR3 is TGTGCCAGCAGTTACACAGGGGTTGGGAACGAGCAGTACTTC.

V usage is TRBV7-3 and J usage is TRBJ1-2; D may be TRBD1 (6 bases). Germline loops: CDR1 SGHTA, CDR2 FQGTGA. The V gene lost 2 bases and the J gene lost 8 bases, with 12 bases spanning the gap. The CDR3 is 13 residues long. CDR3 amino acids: CASSLVQGGGYTF. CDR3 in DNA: TGTGCCAGCAGCTTAGTACAGGGAGGAGGCTACACCTTC.

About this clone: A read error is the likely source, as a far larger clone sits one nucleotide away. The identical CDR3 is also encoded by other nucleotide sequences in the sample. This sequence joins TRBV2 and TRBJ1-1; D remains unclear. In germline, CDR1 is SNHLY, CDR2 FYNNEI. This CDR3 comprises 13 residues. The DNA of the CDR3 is TGTGCTAGCAGTGAAGGTTGGAACACTGAAGCTTTCTTT. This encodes CASSEGWNTEAFF.

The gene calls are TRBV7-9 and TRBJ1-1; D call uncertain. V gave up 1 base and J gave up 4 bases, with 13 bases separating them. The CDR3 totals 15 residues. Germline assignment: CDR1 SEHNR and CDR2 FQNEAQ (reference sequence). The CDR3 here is CASSLGEGWSTEAFF. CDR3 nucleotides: TGTGCCAGCAGCTTAGGGGAGGGATGGAGCACTGAAGCTTTCTTT.

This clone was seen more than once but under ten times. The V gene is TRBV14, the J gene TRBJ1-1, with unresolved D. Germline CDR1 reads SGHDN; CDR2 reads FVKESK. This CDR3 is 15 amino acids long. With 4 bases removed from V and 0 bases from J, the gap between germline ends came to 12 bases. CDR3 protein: CASSREQEMNTEAFF. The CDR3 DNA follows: TGTGCCAGCAGCCGAGAGCAGGAAATGAACACTGAAGCTTTCTTT.

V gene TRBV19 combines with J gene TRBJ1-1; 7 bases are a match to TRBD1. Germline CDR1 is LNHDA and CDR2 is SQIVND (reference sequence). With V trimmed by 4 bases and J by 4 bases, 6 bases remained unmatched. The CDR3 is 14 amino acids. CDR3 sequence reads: CASSTTGLGTEAFF. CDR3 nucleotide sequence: TGTGCCAGTAGTACGACAGGGTTGGGCACTGAAGCTTTCTTT.

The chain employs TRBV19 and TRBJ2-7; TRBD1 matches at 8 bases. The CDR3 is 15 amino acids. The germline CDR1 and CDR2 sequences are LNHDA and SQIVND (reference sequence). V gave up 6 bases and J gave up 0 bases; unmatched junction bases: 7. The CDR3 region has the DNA TGTGCCAGTAGCCGTCGACAGGGGTCCTCCTACGAGCAGTACTTC. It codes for CASSRRQGSSYEQYF.

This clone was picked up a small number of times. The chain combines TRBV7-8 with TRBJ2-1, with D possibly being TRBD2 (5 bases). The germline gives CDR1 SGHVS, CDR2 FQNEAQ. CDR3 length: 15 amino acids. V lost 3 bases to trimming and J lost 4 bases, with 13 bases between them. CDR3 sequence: CASSLSAGQYNEQFF. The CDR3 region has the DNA TGTGCCAGCAGCTTGTCGGCGGGCCAATACAATGAGCAGTTCTTC.

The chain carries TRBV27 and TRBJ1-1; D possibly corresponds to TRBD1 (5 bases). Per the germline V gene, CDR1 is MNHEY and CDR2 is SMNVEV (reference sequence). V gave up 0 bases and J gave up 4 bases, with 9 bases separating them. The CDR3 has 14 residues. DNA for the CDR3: TGTGCCAGCAGTTTATCGGGGGTTTCCACTGAAGCTTTCTTT. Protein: CASSLSGVSTEAFF.

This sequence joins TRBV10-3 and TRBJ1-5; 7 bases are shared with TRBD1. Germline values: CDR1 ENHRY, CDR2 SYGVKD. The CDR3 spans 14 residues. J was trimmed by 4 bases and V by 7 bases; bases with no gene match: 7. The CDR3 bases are TGTGCCATCAAGGGGACAGAAAAAAATCAGCCCCAGCATTTT. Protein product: CAIKGTEKNQPQHF.

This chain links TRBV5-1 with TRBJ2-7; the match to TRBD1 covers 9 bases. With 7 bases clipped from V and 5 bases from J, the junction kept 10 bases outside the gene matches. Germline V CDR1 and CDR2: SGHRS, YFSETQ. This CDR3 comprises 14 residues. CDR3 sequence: CASRLGTGTHEQYF. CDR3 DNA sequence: TGCGCCAGCCGCCTGGGGACAGGGACCCACGAGCAGTACTTC.

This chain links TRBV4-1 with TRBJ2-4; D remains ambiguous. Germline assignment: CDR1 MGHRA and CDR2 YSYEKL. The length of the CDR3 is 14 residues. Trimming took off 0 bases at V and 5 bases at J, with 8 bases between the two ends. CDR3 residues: CASSQEFRENIQYF. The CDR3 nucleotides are TGCGCCAGCAGCCAAGAATTCCGGGAAAACATTCAGTACTTC.

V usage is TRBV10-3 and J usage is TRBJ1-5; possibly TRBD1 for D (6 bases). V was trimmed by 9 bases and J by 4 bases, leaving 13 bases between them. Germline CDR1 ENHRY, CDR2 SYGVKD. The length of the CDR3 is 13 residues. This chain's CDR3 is CAIRRQENQPQHF. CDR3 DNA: TGTGCCATTAGAAGACAGGAGAATCAGCCCCAGCATTTT.

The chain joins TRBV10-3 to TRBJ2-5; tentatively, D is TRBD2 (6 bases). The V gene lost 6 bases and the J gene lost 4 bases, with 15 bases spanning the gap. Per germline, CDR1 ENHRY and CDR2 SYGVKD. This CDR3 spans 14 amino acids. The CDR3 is CAISPGTLGETQYF. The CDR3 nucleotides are TGTGCCATCAGCCCCGGGACTTTGGGAGAGACCCAGTACTTC.

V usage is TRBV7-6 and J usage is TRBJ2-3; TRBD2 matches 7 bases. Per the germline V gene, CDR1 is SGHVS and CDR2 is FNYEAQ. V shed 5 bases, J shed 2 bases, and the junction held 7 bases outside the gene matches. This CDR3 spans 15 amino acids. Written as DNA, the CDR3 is TGTGCCAGCAGCCTCGGGACTACCAACACAGATACGCAGTATTTT. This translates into CASSLGTTNTDTQYF. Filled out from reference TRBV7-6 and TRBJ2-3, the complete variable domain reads GAGVSQSPRYKVTKRGQDVALRCDPISGHVSLYWYRQALGQGPEFLTYFNYEAQQDKSGLPNDRFSAERPEGSISTLTIQRTEQRDSAMYRCASSLGTTNTDTQYFGPGTRLTVL.

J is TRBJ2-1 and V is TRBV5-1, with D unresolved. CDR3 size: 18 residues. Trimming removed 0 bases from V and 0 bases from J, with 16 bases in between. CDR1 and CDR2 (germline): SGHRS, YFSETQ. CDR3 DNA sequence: TGCGCCAGCAGCTTGGTAATAGGACGGACGAGCTCCTACAATGAGCAGTTCTTC. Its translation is CASSLVIGRTSSYNEQFF.

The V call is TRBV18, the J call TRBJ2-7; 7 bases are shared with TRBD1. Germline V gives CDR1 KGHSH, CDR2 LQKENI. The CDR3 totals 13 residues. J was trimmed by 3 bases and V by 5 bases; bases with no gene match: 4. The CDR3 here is CASSKGQLYEQYF. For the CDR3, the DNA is TGTGCCAGCTCAAAGGGACAGCTCTACGAGCAGTACTTC.

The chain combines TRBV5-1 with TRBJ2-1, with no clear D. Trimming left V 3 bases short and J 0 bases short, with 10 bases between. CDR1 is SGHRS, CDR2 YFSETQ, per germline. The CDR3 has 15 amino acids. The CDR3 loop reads CASSYWTVSYNEQFF. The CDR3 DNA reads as TGCGCCAGCAGCTATTGGACGGTCTCCTACAATGAGCAGTTCTTC.

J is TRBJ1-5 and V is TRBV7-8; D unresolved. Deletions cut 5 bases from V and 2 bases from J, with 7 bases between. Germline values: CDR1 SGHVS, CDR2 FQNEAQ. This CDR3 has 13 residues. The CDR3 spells CASSRRGNQPQHF. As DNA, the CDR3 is TGTGCCAGCAGCCGGCGTGGCAATCAGCCCCAGCATTTT.

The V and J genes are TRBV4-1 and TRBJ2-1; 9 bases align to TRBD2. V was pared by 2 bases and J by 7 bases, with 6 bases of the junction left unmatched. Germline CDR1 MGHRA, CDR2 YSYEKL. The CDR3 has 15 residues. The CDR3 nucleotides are TGCGCCAGCAGCCAAATCCATACTAGCGGGAATGAGCAGTTCTTC. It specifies CASSQIHTSGNEQFF.

As DNA, the CDR3 is TGTGCCAGCAGTTACTCTCCCGGCGGTGGTGAAAAACTGTTTTTT. It specifies CASSYSPGGGEKLFF. The chain combines TRBV6-5 with TRBJ1-4; no clear D gene. The CDR3 is 15 residues long. Germline loops: CDR1 MNHEY, CDR2 SVGAGI. V was shortened by 0 bases and J by 7 bases, with 12 bases between the two germline ends.

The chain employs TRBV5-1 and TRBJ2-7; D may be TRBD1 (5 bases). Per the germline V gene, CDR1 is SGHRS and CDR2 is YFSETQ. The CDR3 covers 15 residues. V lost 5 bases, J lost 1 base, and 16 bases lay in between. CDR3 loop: CASRVTAWGSYEQYF. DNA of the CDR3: TGCGCCAGCAGAGTGACAGCTTGGGGATCCTACGAGCAGTACTTC.

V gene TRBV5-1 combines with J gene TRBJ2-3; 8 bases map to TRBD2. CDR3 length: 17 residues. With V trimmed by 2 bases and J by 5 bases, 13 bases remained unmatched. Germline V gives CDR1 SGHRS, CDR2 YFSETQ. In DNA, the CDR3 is TGCGCCAGCAGCTTTTTTACGGGAGGGCCCGGATTAGATACGCAGTATTTT. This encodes CASSFFTGGPGLDTQYF.

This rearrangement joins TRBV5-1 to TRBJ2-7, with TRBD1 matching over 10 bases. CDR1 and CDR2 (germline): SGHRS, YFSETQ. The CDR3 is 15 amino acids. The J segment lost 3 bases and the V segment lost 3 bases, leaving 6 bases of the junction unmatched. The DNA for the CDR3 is TGCGCCAGCAGCTCCCGACAGGGGGCCCTCTACGAGCAGTACTTC. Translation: CASSSRQGALYEQYF.

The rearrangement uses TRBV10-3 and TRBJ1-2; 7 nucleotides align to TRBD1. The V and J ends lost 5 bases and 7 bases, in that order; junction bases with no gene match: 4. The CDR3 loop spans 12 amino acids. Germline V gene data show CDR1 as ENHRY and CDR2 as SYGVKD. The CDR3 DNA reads TGTGCCATCAGTCAGGGGGGGATTGGCTACACCTTC. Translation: CAISQGGIGYTF.

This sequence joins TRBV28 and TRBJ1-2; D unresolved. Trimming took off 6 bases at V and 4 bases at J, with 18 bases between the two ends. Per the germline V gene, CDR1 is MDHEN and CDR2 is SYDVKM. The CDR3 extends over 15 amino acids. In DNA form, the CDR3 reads TGTGCCAGCAGCCCCGGCCCGGACCGCTTCTATGGCTACACCTTC. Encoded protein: CASSPGPDRFYGYTF.

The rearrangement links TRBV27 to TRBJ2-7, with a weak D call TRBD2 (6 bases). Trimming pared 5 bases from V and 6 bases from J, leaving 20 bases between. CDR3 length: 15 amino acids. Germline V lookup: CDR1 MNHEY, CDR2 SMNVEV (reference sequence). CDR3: CASSPRDSRRSEQYF. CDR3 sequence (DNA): TGTGCCAGCAGTCCGCGGGACTCGCGGCGAAGCGAGCAGTACTTC.

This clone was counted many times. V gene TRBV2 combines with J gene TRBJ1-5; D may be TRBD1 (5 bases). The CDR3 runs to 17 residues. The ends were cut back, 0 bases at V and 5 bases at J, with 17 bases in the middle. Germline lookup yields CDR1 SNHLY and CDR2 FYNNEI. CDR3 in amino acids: CASSEALEGTWDQPQHF. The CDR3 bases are TGTGCCAGCAGTGAAGCGCTGGAGGGGACTTGGGATCAGCCCCAGCATTTT. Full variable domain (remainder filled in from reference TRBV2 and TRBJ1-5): EPEVTQTPSHQVTQMGQEVILRCVPISNHLYFYWYRQILGQKVEFLVSFYNNEISEKSEIFDDQFSVERPDGSNFTLKIRSTKLEDSAMYFCASSEALEGTWDQPQHFGDGTRLSIL.

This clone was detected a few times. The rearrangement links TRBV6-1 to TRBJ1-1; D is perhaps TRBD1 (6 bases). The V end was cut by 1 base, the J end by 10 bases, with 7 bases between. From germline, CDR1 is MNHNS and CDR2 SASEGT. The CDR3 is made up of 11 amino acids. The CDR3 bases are TGTGCCAGCAGTGAAGAGGGGGGAGCTTTCTTT. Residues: CASSEEGGAFF.

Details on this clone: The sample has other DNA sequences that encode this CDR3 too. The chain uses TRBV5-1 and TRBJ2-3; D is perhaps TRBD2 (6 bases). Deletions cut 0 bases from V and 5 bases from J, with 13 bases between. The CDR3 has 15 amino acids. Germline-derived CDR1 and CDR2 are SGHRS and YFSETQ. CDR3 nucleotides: TGCGCCAGCAGCTTGGCCCCGGGGGTAGGAGATACGCAGTATTTT. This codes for CASSLAPGVGDTQYF. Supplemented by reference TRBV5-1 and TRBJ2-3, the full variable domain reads KAGVTQTPRYLIKTRGQQVTLSCSPISGHRSVSWYQQTPGQGLQFLFEYFSETQRNKGNFPGRFSGRQFSNSRSEMNVSTLELGDSALYLCASSLAPGVGDTQYFGPGTRLTVL.

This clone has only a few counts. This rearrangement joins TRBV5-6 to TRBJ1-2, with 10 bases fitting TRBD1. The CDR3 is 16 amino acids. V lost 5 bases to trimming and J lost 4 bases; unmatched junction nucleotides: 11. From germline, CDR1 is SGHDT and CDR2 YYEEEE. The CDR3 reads CASSPIGTGVGYGYTF. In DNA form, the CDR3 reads TGTGCCAGCAGTCCGATCGGGACAGGGGTAGGCTATGGCTACACCTTC.